This passage covers 7 T cell receptor beta chains from one sample sequenced in a study of neurological immune-mediated disorders. From the 5' RACE reads, TCRdb called clonotypes with MiXCR, one entry per CDR3 protein. The sample holds over 70,000 distinct CDR3 sequences, around 9.6% seen once. Time point in this sample: longitudinal time-point 1 (baseline). The specimen sequenced was PBMCs. Receptors originate from a man aged 25-45 years in good health.

This clonotype was seen a handful of times. This may come from a read error, since a much larger clone is one base off. The genes are TRBV5-1 and TRBJ2-5; D unclear. The CDR3 has 15 amino acids. V was clipped by 1 base and J by 8 bases, with 18 bases between them. Germline CDR1 is SGHRS and CDR2 is YFSETQ. CDR3 residues: CASSLSPQKANTQYF. CDR3 coding DNA: TGCGCCAGCAGCTTGTCCCCCCAGAAGGCCAATACCCAGTACTTC.

This clonotype was counted at least ten times. This chain uses TRBV14 with TRBJ1-2, with D possibly matching TRBD1 (5 bases). Germline assignment: CDR1 SGHDN and CDR2 FVKESK. Trimming stripped 2 bases from V and 8 bases from J, with 12 bases between. This CDR3 comprises 13 residues. CDR3 sequence reads: CASSQFGGGGYTF. The DNA of the CDR3 is TGTGCCAGCAGCCAATTCGGGGGGGGAGGCTACACCTTC.

This clonotype was found many times. The chain recombines TRBV29-1 with TRBJ2-1; 9 nucleotides match TRBD2. This CDR3 has 16 amino acids. Germline CDR1 is SQVTM and CDR2 is ANQGSEA. J was trimmed by 0 bases and V by 6 bases; bases with no gene match: 9. The CDR3 reads CSVDGLASSSYNEQFF. The CDR3 DNA sequence: TGCAGCGTGGACGGACTAGCGTCAAGCTCCTACAATGAGCAGTTCTTC.

This clonotype was counted ten times or more. The chain couples TRBV9 to TRBJ2-1, with 7 bases lining up with TRBD2. The trim removed 5 bases at V and 4 bases at J, leaving 6 bases unmatched. Germline V gene lookup returns CDR1 SGDLS and CDR2 YYNGEE. The CDR3 is made up of 14 amino acids. The CDR3 bases are TGTGCCAGCAGTCGGGGCGGGGGTTACAATGAGCAGTTCTTC. Its translation: CASSRGGGYNEQFF.

This clonotype was observed at least ten times. The rearrangement uses TRBV9 and TRBJ1-1, with D hard to call. Germline V gene lookup returns CDR1 SGDLS and CDR2 YYNGEE. The CDR3 spans 13 residues. V lost 4 bases and J lost 4, with 11 bases in between. CDR3 in DNA: TGTGCCAGCAGCTACGGGGTTAGCACTGAAGCTTTCTTT. Translated, it gives CASSYGVSTEAFF.

This clonotype was seen many times. The chain employs TRBV20-1 and TRBJ2-1, with 11 bases matching TRBD2. CDR1 DFQATT and CDR2 SNEGSKA come from the germline V gene (reference sequence). Trimming at V came to 1 base and at J to 7 bases, leaving 6 bases not matched to a gene. The CDR3 has 15 residues. The CDR3 nucleotides are TGCAGTGCTAGAGGGGGTAGCGGGAGGGGTAATGAGCAGTTCTTC. This gives the protein CSARGGSGRGNEQFF.

This clonotype showed up many times. The J gene is TRBJ2-1, the V gene TRBV28; 8 bases map to TRBD1. CDR3 size: 18 residues. V trimming: 4 bases; J trimming: 0 bases; junction bases outside the gene matches: 11. Germline V gene lookup returns CDR1 MDHEN and CDR2 SYDVKM. Written as DNA, the CDR3 is TGTGCCAGCAGTTCGGACAGGGAACCTAGGAGCTCCTACAATGAGCAGTTCTTC. Translated, it gives CASSSDREPRSSYNEQFF.